These T cell receptor beta chains were read from a single sample in a study of CD8+CD57+ T cells in acquired aplastic anemia. One entry per CDR3 protein results from TCRdb running MiXCR on the reads. The table lists around 200,000 distinct CDR3 sequences, less than 65% of them singletons. Sequences were obtained from sorted CD4+, CD8+, or CD8+CD57+ T cells (not recorded which) from PBMCs. All receptors derive from a human donor in good health, serving as a control. CDR3s include the opening cysteine and the closing phenylalanine or tryptophan. D genes are given only for firm matches. Only some rows state a clone size, as once, few, many or a class for expanded clones.

clone size: .
J gene: TRBJ1-6
CDR3 length: 15
V gene: TRBV19
D gene: .
CDR3 protein: CASSNGQWIASPLHF
CDR3 DNA: TGTGCCAGTAGTAACGGACAGTGGATAGCCTCACCCCTCCACTTT

clone size: .
J gene: TRBJ1-6
CDR3 length: 15
V gene: TRBV25-1
D gene: .
CDR3 protein: CASSESTGPNSPLHF
CDR3 DNA: TGTGCCAGCAGTGAATCTACAGGGCCTAATTCACCCCTCCACTTT

clone size: many
J gene: TRBJ1-5
CDR3 length: 17
V gene: TRBV7-6
D gene: .
CDR3 protein: CASSKETAYNSNQPQHF
CDR3 DNA: TGTGCCAGCAGCAAAGAGACAGCATACAATAGCAATCAGCCCCAGCATTTT

clone size: few
J gene: TRBJ1-5
CDR3 length: 14
V gene: TRBV4-3
D gene: .
CDR3 protein: CASSQVQATTYEHF
CDR3 DNA: TGCGCCAGCAGCCAAGTTCAGGCCACCACCTACGAGCATTTT

clone size: .
J gene: TRBJ1-6
CDR3 length: 15
V gene: TRBV7-9
D gene: .
CDR3 protein: CASSSTPGGNSPLHF
CDR3 DNA: TGTGCCAGCAGCTCTACACCCGGGGGTAATTCACCCCTCCACTTT

clone size: few
J gene: TRBJ2-7
CDR3 length: 15
V gene: TRBV2
D gene: TRBD2
CDR3 protein: CASSLNSGGAYEQYF
CDR3 DNA: TGTGCCAGCAGTTTAAATAGCGGGGGGGCCTACGAGCAGTACTTC

clone size: .
J gene: TRBJ1-6
CDR3 length: 15
V gene: TRBV7-9
D gene: .
CDR3 protein: CASAAAPGLGSPLHF
CDR3 DNA: TGTGCCAGCGCTGCCGCCCCAGGTCTTGGTTCACCCCTCCACTTT

clone size: .
J gene: TRBJ2-5
CDR3 length: 14
V gene: TRBV2
D gene: TRBD2
CDR3 protein: CASSDDLAAETQYF
CDR3 DNA: TGTGCCAGCAGTGATGATCTAGCGGCCGAGACCCAGTACTTC

clone size: .
J gene: TRBJ2-4
CDR3 length: 16
V gene: TRBV10-3
D gene: TRBD2
CDR3 protein: CASSPTSGGPRNIQYF
CDR3 DNA: TGTGCCAGCTCACCAACTAGCGGGGGGCCCCGAAACATTCAGTACTTC

clone size: many
J gene: TRBJ1-2
CDR3 length: 13
V gene: TRBV20-1
D gene: .
CDR3 protein: CSASDSINYGYTF
CDR3 DNA: TGCAGTGCTTCGGACAGCATTAACTATGGCTACACCTTC

clone size: many
J gene: TRBJ1-6
CDR3 length: 15
V gene: TRBV2
D gene: .
CDR3 protein: CASSGAGTYNSPLHF
CDR3 DNA: TGTGCCAGCAGTGGAGCCGGGACCTATAATTCACCCCTCCACTTT

clone size: many
J gene: TRBJ1-6
CDR3 length: 15
V gene: TRBV5-4
D gene: .
CDR3 protein: CASSLSYTGNSPLHF
CDR3 DNA: TGTGCCAGCAGCTTAAGCTACACGGGTAATTCACCCCTCCACTTT

clone size: .
J gene: TRBJ2-3
CDR3 length: 13
V gene: TRBV24-1
D gene: .
CDR3 protein: CATRSSQGDTQYF
CDR3 DNA: TGTGCCACCAGATCCAGTCAGGGTGATACGCAGTATTTT

clone size: many
J gene: TRBJ2-5
CDR3 length: 15
V gene: TRBV2
D gene: .
CDR3 protein: CASSDRVLTQETQYF
CDR3 DNA: TGTGCCAGCAGTGATAGAGTCTTAACCCAAGAGACCCAGTACTTC

clone size: many
J gene: TRBJ1-1
CDR3 length: 14
V gene: TRBV6-2/TRBV6-3
D gene: .
CDR3 protein: CASSPDMPNTEAFF
CDR3 DNA: TGTGCCAGCAGTCCCGACATGCCGAACACTGAAGCTTTCTTT

clone size: many
J gene: TRBJ1-5
CDR3 length: 13
V gene: TRBV7-2
D gene: .
CDR3 protein: CASSLYPNQPQHF
CDR3 DNA: TGTGCCAGCAGCTTATACCCTAATCAGCCCCAGCATTTT

clone size: few
J gene: TRBJ2-7
CDR3 length: 15
V gene: TRBV7-9
D gene: TRBD1
CDR3 protein: CASSTTGQGGYEQYF
CDR3 DNA: TGTGCCAGCAGCACTACCGGACAGGGTGGCTACGAGCAGTACTTC

clone size: .
J gene: TRBJ2-1
CDR3 length: 13
V gene: TRBV7-9
D gene: TRBD1
CDR3 protein: CASSSPGQGRQFF
CDR3 DNA: TGTGCCAGCAGCTCCCCGGGACAGGGACGGCAGTTCTTC

clone size: .
J gene: TRBJ1-6
CDR3 length: 15
V gene: TRBV7-3
D gene: .
CDR3 protein: CASSLSGSARSPLHF
CDR3 DNA: TGTGCCAGCAGCTTATCGGGGTCAGCCAGATCACCCCTCCACTTT

clone size: few
J gene: TRBJ1-2
CDR3 length: 15
V gene: TRBV19
D gene: TRBD1
CDR3 protein: CASSNDRGLYYGYTF
CDR3 DNA: TGTGCCAGTAGCAACGACAGGGGTTTATACTATGGCTACACCTTC

clone size: .
J gene: TRBJ2-2
CDR3 length: 15
V gene: TRBV24-1
D gene: .
CDR3 protein: CAASDTGQYTGELFF
CDR3 DNA: TGTGCCGCCAGTGATACCGGACAGTACACCGGGGAGCTGTTTTTT

clone size: few
J gene: TRBJ2-4
CDR3 length: 19
V gene: TRBV6-4
D gene: .
CDR3 protein: CASRRPRDGDYLAKNIQYF
CDR3 DNA: TGTGCCAGCAGAAGACCTAGGGACGGCGACTACCTAGCCAAAAACATTCAGTACTTC

clone size: .
J gene: TRBJ1-1
CDR3 length: 12
V gene: TRBV29-1
D gene: .
CDR3 protein: CSALAPNTEAFF
CDR3 DNA: TGCAGCGCCCTGGCTCCGAACACTGAAGCTTTCTTT

clone size: many
J gene: TRBJ1-6
CDR3 length: 18
V gene: TRBV4-3
D gene: .
CDR3 protein: CASSQERRRSSYNSPLHF
CDR3 DNA: TGCGCCAGCAGCCAAGAACGGAGGCGGAGCTCCTATAATTCACCCCTCCACTTT

clone size: .
J gene: TRBJ1-1
CDR3 length: 13
V gene: TRBV7-2
D gene: .
CDR3 protein: CASSLDENTEAFF
CDR3 DNA: TGTGCCAGCAGCTTGGACGAGAACACTGAAGCTTTCTTT

clone size: .
J gene: TRBJ1-1
CDR3 length: 11
V gene: TRBV7-6
D gene: .
CDR3 protein: CASSFGETQFF
CDR3 DNA: TGTGCCAGCAGCTTTGGGGAGACACAGTTCTTT

clone size: many
J gene: TRBJ2-1
CDR3 length: 11
V gene: TRBV30
D gene: .
CDR3 protein: CAWSVGGSEFF
CDR3 DNA: TGTGCCTGGAGTGTAGGAGGGTCGGAGTTCTTC

clone size: .
J gene: TRBJ2-3
CDR3 length: 12
V gene: TRBV20-1
D gene: .
CDR3 protein: CSASGVTDTQYF
CDR3 DNA: TGCAGTGCTAGTGGGGTTACAGATACGCAGTATTTT

clone size: .
J gene: TRBJ1-1
CDR3 length: 15
V gene: TRBV19
D gene: .
CDR3 protein: CASSKRGPMNTEAFF
CDR3 DNA: TGTGCCAGTAGTAAGCGGGGACCCATGAACACTGAAGCTTTCTTT

clone size: .
J gene: TRBJ2-1
CDR3 length: 14
V gene: TRBV19
D gene: TRBD1
CDR3 protein: CASGLRDRANEQFF
CDR3 DNA: TGTGCCAGTGGACTCCGGGACAGGGCCAATGAGCAGTTCTTC

clone size: many
J gene: TRBJ1-5
CDR3 length: 14
V gene: TRBV20-1
D gene: TRBD1
CDR3 protein: CSARKTGGNQPQHF
CDR3 DNA: TGCAGTGCTAGGAAGACAGGGGGCAATCAGCCCCAGCATTTT

clone size: .
J gene: TRBJ1-2
CDR3 length: 13
V gene: TRBV2
D gene: .
CDR3 protein: CASSEELFRGYTF
CDR3 DNA: TGTGCCAGCAGTGAAGAACTTTTTCGCGGCTACACCTTC

clone size: many
J gene: TRBJ1-2
CDR3 length: 14
V gene: TRBV28
D gene: .
CDR3 protein: CASHQGTAFRGYTF
CDR3 DNA: TGTGCCAGCCATCAAGGGACTGCCTTTAGGGGCTACACCTTC

clone size: .
J gene: TRBJ2-3
CDR3 length: 14
V gene: TRBV25-1
D gene: .
CDR3 protein: CASSFPGGGDTQYF
CDR3 DNA: TGTGCCAGCAGCTTTCCCGGGGGAGGAGATACGCAGTATTTT

clone size: many
J gene: TRBJ2-7
CDR3 length: 15
V gene: TRBV4-2
D gene: TRBD1
CDR3 protein: CASSPGGALTYEQYF
CDR3 DNA: TGTGCCAGCAGCCCAGGGGGCGCCCTCACCTACGAGCAGTACTTC

clone size: .
J gene: TRBJ2-2
CDR3 length: 12
V gene: TRBV9
D gene: .
CDR3 protein: CASSVRTGELFF
CDR3 DNA: TGTGCCAGCAGCGTACGAACCGGGGAGCTGTTTTTT

clone size: .
J gene: TRBJ2-3
CDR3 length: 15
V gene: TRBV2
D gene: .
CDR3 protein: CASSGAGSSTDTQYF
CDR3 DNA: TGTGCCAGCAGCGGGGCCGGGTCTAGCACAGATACGCAGTATTTT

clone size: few
J gene: TRBJ1-3
CDR3 length: 14
V gene: TRBV9
D gene: .
CDR3 protein: CASSVEFSGNTIYF
CDR3 DNA: TGTGCCAGCAGCGTAGAATTCTCTGGAAACACCATATATTTT

clone size: few
J gene: TRBJ1-2
CDR3 length: 13
V gene: TRBV10-3
D gene: .
CDR3 protein: CAISERGNDGYTF
CDR3 DNA: TGTGCCATCAGTGAGAGAGGGAACGATGGCTACACCTTC

clone size: .
J gene: TRBJ1-1
CDR3 length: 12
V gene: TRBV20-1
D gene: .
CDR3 protein: CSAPPGNTEAFF
CDR3 DNA: TGCAGTGCCCCCCCAGGGAACACTGAAGCTTTCTTT

clone size: many
J gene: TRBJ2-7
CDR3 length: 15
V gene: TRBV11-3
D gene: .
CDR3 protein: CASSLMGGSTYEQYF
CDR3 DNA: TGTGCCAGCAGCTTAATGGGGGGTTCAACCTACGAGCAGTACTTC

clone size: many
J gene: TRBJ2-7
CDR3 length: 14
V gene: TRBV6-5
D gene: .
CDR3 protein: CASSTKYPRYEQYF
CDR3 DNA: TGTGCCAGCAGTACTAAGTACCCACGCTACGAGCAGTACTTC

clone size: many
J gene: TRBJ2-7
CDR3 length: 14
V gene: TRBV6-1
D gene: .
CDR3 protein: CASRVRVGSYEQYF
CDR3 DNA: TGTGCCAGCAGGGTGAGGGTAGGTAGCTACGAGCAGTACTTC

clone size: .
J gene: TRBJ1-1
CDR3 length: 14
V gene: TRBV20-1
D gene: .
CDR3 protein: CSARDTYESTEAFF
CDR3 DNA: TGCAGTGCTAGGGACACCTATGAGAGCACTGAAGCTTTCTTT

clone size: many
J gene: TRBJ1-2
CDR3 length: 16
V gene: TRBV4-1
D gene: .
CDR3 protein: CASSQPRAGANYGYTF
CDR3 DNA: TGCGCCAGCAGCCAGCCCCGGGCAGGGGCAAACTATGGCTACACCTTC

clone size: .
J gene: TRBJ1-6
CDR3 length: 15
V gene: TRBV11-2
D gene: .
CDR3 protein: CASSLDQRGNSPLHF
CDR3 DNA: TGTGCCAGCAGCTTAGATCAGAGAGGTAATTCACCCCTCCACTTT

clone size: many
J gene: TRBJ2-1
CDR3 length: 10
V gene: TRBV20-1
D gene: .
CDR3 protein: CSASLERQFF
CDR3 DNA: TGCAGTGCTAGCCTAGAAAGGCAGTTCTTC

clone size: .
J gene: TRBJ2-5
CDR3 length: 15
V gene: TRBV10-3
D gene: TRBD1
CDR3 protein: CAISAQTGGQETQYF
CDR3 DNA: TGTGCCATCAGCGCACAGACAGGGGGGCAAGAGACCCAGTACTTC

clone size: .
J gene: TRBJ2-7
CDR3 length: 12
V gene: TRBV20-1
D gene: TRBD1
CDR3 protein: CSARGTGYEQYF
CDR3 DNA: TGCAGTGCTAGGGGGACAGGGTACGAGCAGTACTTC

clone size: many
J gene: TRBJ1-5
CDR3 length: 13
V gene: TRBV12-3/TRBV12-4
D gene: .
CDR3 protein: CASSPISNQPQHF
CDR3 DNA: TGTGCCAGCAGCCCCATCAGCAATCAGCCCCAGCATTTT

clone size: .
J gene: TRBJ1-5
CDR3 length: 17
V gene: TRBV2
D gene: TRBD1
CDR3 protein: CASSAGQGTYSNQPQHF
CDR3 DNA: TGTGCCAGCAGTGCTGGACAGGGAACCTATAGCAATCAGCCCCAGCATTTT

clone size: many
J gene: TRBJ2-7
CDR3 length: 15
V gene: TRBV3-1
D gene: TRBD1
CDR3 protein: CASSAGDRESGGQYF
CDR3 DNA: TGTGCCAGCAGCGCGGGGGACAGGGAGTCGGGGGGGCAGTACTTC

clone size: few
J gene: TRBJ2-7
CDR3 length: 17
V gene: TRBV6-2/TRBV6-3
D gene: TRBD1
CDR3 protein: CASSFTPGQGTGYEQYF
CDR3 DNA: TGTGCCAGCAGCTTTACGCCGGGACAGGGGACCGGGTACGAGCAGTACTTC

clone size: .
J gene: TRBJ1-2
CDR3 length: 12
V gene: TRBV2
D gene: .
CDR3 protein: CASSVVGYGYTF
CDR3 DNA: TGTGCCAGCAGTGTTGTGGGCTATGGCTACACCTTC

clone size: .
J gene: TRBJ2-1
CDR3 length: 15
V gene: TRBV7-6
D gene: .
CDR3 protein: CASSPTTTTYNEQFF
CDR3 DNA: TGTGCCAGCAGCCCTACGACGACGACCTACAATGAGCAGTTCTTC

clone size: .
J gene: TRBJ2-1
CDR3 length: 17
V gene: TRBV19
D gene: .
CDR3 protein: CASSISRDRVGNNEQFF
CDR3 DNA: TGTGCCAGTAGTATCAGTCGGGACCGCGTGGGAAACAATGAGCAGTTCTTC

clone size: many
J gene: TRBJ1-4
CDR3 length: 13
V gene: TRBV7-9
D gene: .
CDR3 protein: CASSLDGPGHWFF
CDR3 DNA: TGTGCCAGCAGCCTCGATGGTCCGGGACACTGGTTTTTT

clone size: few
J gene: TRBJ1-6
CDR3 length: 18
V gene: TRBV7-6
D gene: .
CDR3 protein: CASSQGADSKPHNSPLHF
CDR3 DNA: TGTGCCAGCAGCCAAGGGGCAGACAGTAAACCCCATAATTCACCCCTCCACTTT